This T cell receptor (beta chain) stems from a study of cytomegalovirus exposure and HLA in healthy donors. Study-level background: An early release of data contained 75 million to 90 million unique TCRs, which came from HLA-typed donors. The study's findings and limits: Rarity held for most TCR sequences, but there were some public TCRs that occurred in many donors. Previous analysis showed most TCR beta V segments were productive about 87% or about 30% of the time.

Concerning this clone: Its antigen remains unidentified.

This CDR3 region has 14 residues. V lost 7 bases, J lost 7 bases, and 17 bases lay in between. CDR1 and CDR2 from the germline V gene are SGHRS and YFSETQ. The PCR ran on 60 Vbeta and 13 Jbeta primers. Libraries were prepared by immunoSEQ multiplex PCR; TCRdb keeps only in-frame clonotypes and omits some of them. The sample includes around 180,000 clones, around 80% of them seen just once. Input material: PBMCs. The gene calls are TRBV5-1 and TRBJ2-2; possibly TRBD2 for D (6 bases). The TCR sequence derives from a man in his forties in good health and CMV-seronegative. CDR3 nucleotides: TGCGCCAGCCGACGGGGAGGTACGGGCGGGGAGCTGTTTTTT. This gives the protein CASRRGGTGGELFF.